Each of the 24 T cell receptor beta chains below was sequenced from the same sample in a study of blood T cells in healthy people across ages. A second roughly 6 to 11 cycle PCR used barcoded and J-beta primers. TCRdb passed the 5' RACE reads through MiXCR, listing each CDR3 protein once. The sample includes 600,000 or so distinct CDR3 sequences, over 20% seen only once; the top ten take more than 3%. The sample taken for sequencing was blood. The receptor set was obtained from a man aged 70 or older in good health.

This clonotype was seen a handful of times. This chain connects TRBV4-1 to TRBJ2-7; the match to TRBD2 covers 9 bases. Germline CDR1 is MGHRA and CDR2 is YSYEKL. After removal of 1 base from V and 4 bases from J, the junction contained 5 bases not matched to a gene. The CDR3 extends over 15 amino acids. The CDR3 DNA is TGCGCCAGCAGCCAAGGGGAGACTAGCGGATACGAGCAGTACTTC. This codes for CASSQGETSGYEQYF.

This chain joins TRBV29-1 and TRBJ2-4; 8 bases map to TRBD2. CDR1 is SQVTM, CDR2 ANQGSEA, per germline. The V and J ends lost 5 bases and 6 bases, in that order; junction bases with no gene match: 6. CDR3 length equals 13 residues. The CDR3 spells CSVQRGPGNIQYF. DNA of the CDR3: TGCAGCGTTCAGCGGGGGCCGGGAAACATTCAGTACTTC.

Details on this clonotype: Germline is not matched at one junction end, which may reflect a read error. V is TRBV27 and J is TRBJ1-2; TRBD1 aligns across 8 bases. The CDR3 consists of 14 residues. Germline V CDR1 and CDR2: MNHEY, SMNVEV (reference sequence). The CDR3 region has the DNA TGTGCCAGCAGCCACAGGGGGTTTAACTATGGCCACACCTTC. Amino acid sequence: CASSHRGFNYGHTF.

CDR3 loop: CATHRVPNTGELFF. The CDR3 DNA sequence: TGTGCCACCCACAGGGTTCCGAACACCGGGGAGCTGTTTTTT. The rearrangement joins TRBV2 to TRBJ2-2; tentatively, D is TRBD1 (6 bases). Per the germline V gene, CDR1 is SNHLY and CDR2 is FYNNEI. V lost 10 bases and J 0 bases, leaving 12 bases between the germline ends. CDR3 length: 14 amino acids.

The CDR3 spells CASSLVSITEAFF. The CDR3 DNA is TGTGCCAGCAGCTTAGTGTCGATCACTGAAGCTTTCTTT. The chain links TRBV11-2 to TRBJ1-1; D remains unclear. This CDR3 has 13 amino acids. V gave up 1 base and J gave up 4 bases, with 7 bases separating them. CDR1 and CDR2 (germline): SGHAT, FQNNGV.

This clonotype was seen only a few times. V usage is TRBV19 and J usage is TRBJ2-5; 10 positions match TRBD2. CDR1 and CDR2 from the germline V gene are LNHDA and SQIVND (reference sequence). V trimming: 5 bases; J trimming: 3 bases; junction bases outside the gene matches: 9. The CDR3 sequence is 16 residues long. CDR3 residues: CASSRASGRVEETQYF. CDR3 bases: TGTGCCAGTAGTCGGGCTAGCGGGAGAGTAGAAGAGACCCAGTACTTC. Variable domain in full (rest from reference TRBV19 and TRBJ2-5): DGGITQSPKYLFRKEGQNVTLSCEQNLNHDAMYWYRQDPGQGLRLIYYSQIVNDFQKGDIAEGYSVSREKKESFPLTVTSAQKNPTAFYLCASSRASGRVEETQYFGPGTRLLVL.

Of note for this clonotype: As the CDR3 is not closed by the conserved phenylalanine or tryptophan, this likely results from a read error. The chain couples TRBV20-1 to TRBJ1-1, with 8 nucleotides matching TRBD1. The CDR3 runs 14 residues. V lost 2 bases, J lost 5 bases, and 7 bases stayed unmatched. Germline CDR1 and CDR2: DFQATT and SNEGSKA (reference sequence). The CDR3 loop reads CSARTGGGWTEAFS. For the CDR3, the DNA is TGCAGTGCTAGAACAGGGGGAGGATGGACTGAAGCTTTCTCT.

This clonotype was counted only a few times. The rearrangement uses TRBV4-3 and TRBJ2-5, with unresolved D. Between the trimmed V and J ends, which lost 5 bases and 0 bases, there was a span of 10 bases. From germline, CDR1 is LGHNA and CDR2 YSLEER. The CDR3 spans 14 residues. CDR3 loop: CASSVRFDQETQYF. CDR3 sequence (DNA): TGCGCCAGCAGCGTAAGATTTGACCAAGAGACCCAGTACTTC.

CDR3 loop: CASRVRVGNEKLFF. Here the CDR3 DNA reads TGTGCCAGCAGGGTCCGGGTTGGCAATGAAAAACTGTTTTTT. The chain carries TRBV2 and TRBJ1-4; D unresolved. This CDR3 has 14 residues. The germline gives CDR1 SNHLY, CDR2 FYNNEI. The V end was cut by 6 bases, the J end by 5 bases, with 13 bases between.

Points on this clonotype: This could be a read error, since a much larger clone is one nucleotide away. The J gene is TRBJ2-5, the V gene TRBV3-1; 10 bases are a match to TRBD2. The J call may not be correct, given that the DNA end is closer to TRBJ2-7. This CDR3 has 15 residues. Per the germline V gene, CDR1 is LGHDT and CDR2 is YNNKEL (reference sequence). In DNA, the CDR3 is TGTGCCAGCAGCTTCGGGACTAGCGCCTCCTACGAGCAGTACTTC. Protein: CASSFGTSASYEQYF.

The CDR3 loop is CASSTTSGTYEQYF. CDR3 in DNA: TGTGCCAGCAGTACTACTAGCGGGACTTACGAGCAGTACTTC. The chain has TRBV2 and TRBJ2-7; 10 nucleotides line up with TRBD2. With 5 bases clipped from V and 4 bases from J, the junction kept 5 bases outside the gene matches. Germline V gives CDR1 SNHLY, CDR2 FYNNEI. The CDR3 runs 14 residues.

The sample holds a few counts of this clonotype. Compared with germline, one end of the junction differs, possibly owing to a read error. This chain joins TRBV3-1 and TRBJ1-1; tentative D call: TRBD1 (5 bases). The CDR3 is made up of 15 amino acids. Germline CDR1 reads LGHDT; CDR2 reads YNNKEL (reference sequence). The CDR3 sequence: CASSQQGWRNPEAFF. The CDR3 DNA follows: TGTGCCAGCAGCCAACAGGGATGGAGGAACCCTGAAGCTTTCTTT.

The chain combines TRBV5-5 with TRBJ2-5; 7 bases align to TRBD1. The junction had 3 bases not matched to a gene; V was cut back by 4 bases and J by 3 bases. Per the germline V gene, CDR1 is SGHKS and CDR2 is YYEKEE (reference sequence). The CDR3 is 13 residues long. The CDR3 is CASSKGQEETQYF. Here the CDR3 DNA reads TGTGCCAGCAGCAAAGGACAGGAAGAGACCCAGTACTTC.

This clonotype has only a few counts. The genes are TRBV5-1 and TRBJ1-2; weak D call: TRBD1 (5 bases). Germline V CDR1 and CDR2: SGHRS, YFSETQ. The CDR3 totals 15 residues. The V end lost 4 bases, the J end lost 6 bases, and 19 bases lay between the germline ends. The CDR3 bases are TGCGCCAGCAGCCCACAGGACGGGTTTGCGGATGGCTACACCTTC. This gives the protein CASSPQDGFADGYTF.

About this clonotype itself: The junction shows a germline mismatch at one end, possibly a read error. The V call is TRBV5-5, the J call TRBJ2-3; D is possibly TRBD1 (5 bases). There are 11 residues in the CDR3. Per germline, CDR1 SGHKS and CDR2 YYEKEE (reference sequence). CDR3 sequence reads: CAGSLGQTQYF. The CDR3 region has the DNA TGTGCCGGCAGCTTGGGGCAGACCCAGTACTTT.

The sample holds a few counts of this clonotype. This chain uses TRBV12-5 with TRBJ1-6; D is unresolved. Germline CDR1 is LGHNT and CDR2 is FRNRAP. V was clipped by 6 bases and J by 8 bases, with 11 bases between them. The CDR3 extends over 13 amino acids. The CDR3 nucleotides read TGTGCTAGTGGATTTGGTATTGATTCACCCCTCCACTTT. Translation gives CASGFGIDSPLHF.

This chain joins TRBV6-5 and TRBJ2-3, with D unclear. The V end was cut by 6 bases, the J end by 5 bases, with 12 bases between. Germline V gene lookup returns CDR1 MNHEY and CDR2 SVGAGI. The CDR3 extends over 13 amino acids. CDR3 amino acids: CASRSRVGDTQYF. The CDR3 DNA reads TGTGCCAGCAGATCCCGGGTTGGAGATACGCAGTATTTT.

The gene calls are TRBV5-1 and TRBJ1-2; tentative D call: TRBD1 (6 bases). V was clipped by 3 bases and J by 2 bases, with 14 bases between them. The CDR3 length is 15 residues. CDR1 SGHRS and CDR2 YFSETQ come from the germline V gene. CDR3 amino acids: CASSSGRQGNYGYTF. The CDR3 coding sequence is TGCGCCAGCAGCTCCGGACGGCAGGGGAACTATGGCTACACCTTC. The whole variable domain, remainder taken from reference TRBV5-1 and TRBJ1-2, is KAGVTQTPRYLIKTRGQQVTLSCSPISGHRSVSWYQQTPGQGLQFLFEYFSETQRNKGNFPGRFSGRQFSNSRSEMNVSTLELGDSALYLCASSSGRQGNYGYTFGSGTRLTVV.

V gene TRBV14 combines with J gene TRBJ2-7; 7 nucleotides line up with TRBD2. The germline V gene has CDR1 SGHDN and CDR2 FVKESK. The CDR3 length is 17 residues. V lost 1 base, J lost 1 base, and 10 bases stayed unmatched. The CDR3 here is CASSQVTGRGESYEQYF. The CDR3 region has the DNA TGTGCCAGCAGCCAAGTAACGGGTCGGGGGGAGTCCTACGAGCAGTACTTC. Full variable domain (remainder filled in from reference TRBV14 and TRBJ2-7): EAGVTQFPSHSVIEKGQTVTLRCDPISGHDNLYWYRRVMGKEIKFLLHFVKESKQDESGMPNNRFLAERTGGTYSTLKVQPAELEDSGVYFCASSQVTGRGESYEQYFGPGTRLTVT.

In this sample, this clonotype turned up a few times. The V call is TRBV6-5, the J call TRBJ2-3; no firm D call. CDR3 size: 13 residues. V gave up 0 bases and J gave up 4 bases, with 5 bases separating them. CDR1 is MNHEY, CDR2 SVGAGI, per germline. The CDR3 sequence is CASSYSKADTQYF. CDR3 DNA sequence: TGTGCCAGCAGTTACTCGAAGGCAGATACGCAGTATTTT.

The table lists this clonotype with a few counts. In DNA form, the CDR3 reads TGCAGTGCCGATCGACAGCAGCTAGCCAAAAACATTCAGTACTTC. This sequence encodes CSADRQQLAKNIQYF. J is TRBJ2-4 and V is TRBV20-1; TRBD1 is a possible D gene (5 bases). The CDR3 spans 15 residues. V gave up 6 bases and J gave up 0 bases, with 15 bases separating them. Germline CDR1 is DFQATT and CDR2 is SNEGSKA (reference sequence).

V is TRBV5-5 and J is TRBJ2-5; 10 nucleotides match TRBD1. Germline V lookup: CDR1 SGHKS, CDR2 YYEKEE (reference sequence). J gave up 1 base and V 4 bases, and 7 bases lay outside the gene matches. CDR3 size: 16 residues. For the CDR3, the DNA is TGTGCCAGCAGCGGAGACAGGGGGCGGCTCCAAGAGACCCAGTACTTC. Translated: CASSGDRGRLQETQYF. Filled out from reference TRBV5-5 and TRBJ2-5, the complete variable domain reads DAGVTQSPTHLIKTRGQQVTLRCSPISGHKSVSWYQQVLGQGPQFIFQYYEKEERGRGNFPDRFSARQFPNYSSELNVNALLLGDSALYLCASSGDRGRLQETQYFGPGTRLLVL.

This clonotype was seen a handful of times. This sequence joins TRBV7-3 and TRBJ2-1; D is undetermined. The CDR3 has 13 residues. Germline V gene lookup returns CDR1 SGHTA and CDR2 FQGTGA. Trimming pared 2 bases from V and 2 bases from J, leaving 4 bases between. DNA of the CDR3: TGTGCCAGCAGCTTAGTTACCTACAATGAGCAGTTCTTC. Its protein product is CASSLVTYNEQFF.

The genes are TRBV20-1 and TRBJ2-5; perhaps TRBD1 as D (5 bases). The J call may not be correct, given that the DNA end is closer to TRBJ2-7. From germline, CDR1 is DFQATT and CDR2 SNEGSKA (reference sequence). The CDR3 loop spans 14 amino acids. This CDR3 reads CSARPQENRYEQYF. The CDR3 region has the DNA TGCAGTGCTAGACCACAGGAAAACCGTTACGAGCAGTACTTC.